This T cell receptor (beta chain) was documented in a study of identical twins. Study-wide findings and caveats: There were fewer insertions in abundant cord blood beta clonotypes, but memory repertoires showed no such pattern.

TCRdb reanalysed the 5' RACE reads using MiXCR and keeps one entry per CDR3 protein. The sample contains more than 600,000 distinct CDR3 sequences, 18% of which appear only once. This clonotype turned up a few times. Its antigen remains unidentified. Germline trimming cut 3 bases from V and 2 bases from J; bases unmatched to any gene: 1. Germline CDR1 is SGHRS and CDR2 is YFSETQ. This CDR3 spans 14 amino acids. This sample also appeared in a second study, on T cells expressing NK-cell markers.

The receptor was derived from a woman aged 18-35 years in good health. What was sequenced was PBMCs. The genes are TRBV5-1 and TRBJ2-1; 8 positions agree with TRBD2. Here the CDR3 reads CASSWTSTYNEQFF. In DNA form, the CDR3 reads TGCGCCAGCAGCTGGACTAGCACCTACAATGAGCAGTTCTTC.